This TCR beta chain appears in the sequencing data of a study of cytomegalovirus exposure and HLA in healthy donors. Notes on the study in general: In the approximately 120 validation repertoires, a later analysis found that first-cohort TCR clusters tended to co-occur. As was reported, the classifier diagnosed cytomegalovirus status with high specificity and sensitivity.

TCRdb keeps only in-frame clones here, not all; method: immunoSEQ multiplex PCR. Altogether roughly 56,000 clones are present, about 91% being singletons, with the ten largest covering approximately 2%. The CDR3 extends over 17 amino acids. Trimming cost V 4 bases and J 1 base; bases outside gene matches: 11. Germline loops: CDR1 SGHRS, CDR2 YFSETQ. Note on this clone: Its antigen is undetermined.

The origin of this receptor is a woman in her thirties in good health and CMV-seronegative. The chain employs TRBV5-1 and TRBJ1-1, with 9 bases that match TRBD1. The sequencing sample was made of PBMCs. The CDR3 DNA reads as TGCGCCAGCAGCCCTGTCCCGGGACAGGGCTGGAACACTGAAGCTTTCTTT. Protein product: CASSPVPGQGWNTEAFF.